The entry below describes one T cell receptor beta chain. This entry comes from a study of blood T cells in healthy people across ages. A second PCR, run for roughly 7 to 12 cycles, used a sample-barcoded 5' primer plus a J-beta primer mix. Samples each returned at least 2.5 million CDR3-containing paired-end reads. In TCRdb, the 5' RACE reads were re-called with MiXCR into one record per CDR3 protein. The profile shows around 870,000 distinct CDR3 sequences, under 35% of them singletons. V was shortened by 2 bases and J by 7 bases, with 12 bases between the two germline ends. CDR1 is ENHRY, CDR2 SYGVKD, per germline. The length of the CDR3 is 15 residues.

The sample taken for sequencing was blood. The receptor was isolated from a woman of 80 years or more in good health. The V call is TRBV10-3, the J call TRBJ1-6, with D unclear. The CDR3 DNA follows: TGTGCCATCAGTGAGGGGAGGGCGCACAATTCACCCCTCCACTTT. Translation: CAISEGRAHNSPLHF.